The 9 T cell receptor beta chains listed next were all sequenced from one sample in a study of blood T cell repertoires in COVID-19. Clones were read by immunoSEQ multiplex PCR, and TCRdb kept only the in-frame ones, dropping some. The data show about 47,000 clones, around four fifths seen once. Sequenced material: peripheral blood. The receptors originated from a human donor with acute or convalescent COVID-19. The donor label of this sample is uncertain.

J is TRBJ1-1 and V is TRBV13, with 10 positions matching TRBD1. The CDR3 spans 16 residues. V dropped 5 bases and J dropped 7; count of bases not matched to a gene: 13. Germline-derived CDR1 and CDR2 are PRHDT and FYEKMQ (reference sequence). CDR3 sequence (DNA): TGTGCCAGCAGCACGTTCGGGACAGGGGTAATGGGTGAAGCTTTCTTT. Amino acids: CASSTFGTGVMGEAFF.

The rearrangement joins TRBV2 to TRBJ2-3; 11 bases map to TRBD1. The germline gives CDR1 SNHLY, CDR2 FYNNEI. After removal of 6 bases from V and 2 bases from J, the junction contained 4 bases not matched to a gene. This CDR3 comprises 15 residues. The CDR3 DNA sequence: TGTGCCAGCAGCGGACAGGGGGCTGTCACAGATACGCAGTATTTT. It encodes CASSGQGAVTDTQYF.

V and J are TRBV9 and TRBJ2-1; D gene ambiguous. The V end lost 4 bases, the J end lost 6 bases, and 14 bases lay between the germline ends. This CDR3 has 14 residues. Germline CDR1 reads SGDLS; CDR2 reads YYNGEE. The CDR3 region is CASSPSLVANEQFF. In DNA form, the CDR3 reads TGTGCCAGCAGCCCTTCCTTAGTAGCCAATGAGCAGTTCTTC.

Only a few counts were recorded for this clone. CDR3 residues: CASSMTFPGGYSYNEQFF. CDR3 DNA: TGTGCCAGCAGTATGACCTTCCCGGGGGGGTACTCCTACAATGAGCAGTTCTTC. The chain couples TRBV6-2 or TRBV6-3 to TRBJ2-1; 8 bases are a match to TRBD2. This CDR3 is built from 18 residues. Germline trimming cut 5 bases from V and 0 bases from J; bases unmatched to any gene: 12. Looked up from germline, CDR1 is MNHEY and CDR2 is SVGEGT.

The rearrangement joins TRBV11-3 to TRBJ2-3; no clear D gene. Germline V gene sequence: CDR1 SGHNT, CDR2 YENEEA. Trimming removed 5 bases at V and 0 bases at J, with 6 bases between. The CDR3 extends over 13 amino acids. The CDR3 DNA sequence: TGTGCCAGCAGCAAAGCGAGCACAGATACGCAGTATTTT. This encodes CASSKASTDTQYF.

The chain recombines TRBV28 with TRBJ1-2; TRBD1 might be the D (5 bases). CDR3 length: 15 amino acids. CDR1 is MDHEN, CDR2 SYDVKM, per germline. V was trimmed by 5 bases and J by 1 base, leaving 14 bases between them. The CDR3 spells CASSMTDRVNYGYTF. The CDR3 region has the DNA TGTGCCAGCAGTATGACAGATCGCGTTAACTATGGCTACACCTTC.

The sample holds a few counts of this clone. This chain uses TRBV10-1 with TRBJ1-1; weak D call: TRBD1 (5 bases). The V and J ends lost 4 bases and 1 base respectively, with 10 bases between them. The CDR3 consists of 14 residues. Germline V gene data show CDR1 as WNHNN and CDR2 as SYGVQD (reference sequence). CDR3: CASSGGQGNTEAFF. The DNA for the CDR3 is TGCGCCAGCAGTGGTGGGCAGGGGAACACTGAAGCTTTCTTT.

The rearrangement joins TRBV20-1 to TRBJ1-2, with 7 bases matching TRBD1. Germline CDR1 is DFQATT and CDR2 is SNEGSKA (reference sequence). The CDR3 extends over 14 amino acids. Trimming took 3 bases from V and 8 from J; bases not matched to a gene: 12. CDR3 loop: CSASLETGMGGYTF. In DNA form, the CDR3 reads TGCAGTGCTAGTCTGGAGACAGGGATGGGAGGCTACACCTTC.

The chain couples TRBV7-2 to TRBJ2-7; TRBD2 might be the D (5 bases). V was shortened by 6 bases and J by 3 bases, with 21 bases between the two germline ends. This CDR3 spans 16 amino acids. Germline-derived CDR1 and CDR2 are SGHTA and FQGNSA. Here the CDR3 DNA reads TGTGCCAGCAGATCGGGCCCGGGATCTGCCAACTACGAGCAGTACTTC. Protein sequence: CASRSGPGSANYEQYF.